The next 14 T cell receptor beta chains were all read from a single sample in a study of T cell responses to AZD1222 COVID-19 vaccine. Produced via immunoSEQ multiplex PCR; TCRdb's table is partial and in-frame only. This table has approximately 170,000 clones, over 75% appearing once. The input for sequencing was peripheral blood, taken on day 0 of AZD1222 vaccination. These receptor sequences come from an adult in good health.

V gene TRBV4-3 combines with J gene TRBJ2-5; tentative D call: TRBD1 (5 bases). The germline V and J ends were trimmed by 0 bases and 3 bases, with 20 bases remaining between them. In germline, CDR1 is LGHNA, CDR2 YSLEER. The CDR3 has 18 residues. CDR3 in DNA: TGCGCCAGCAGCCAAGATATCCGCGTGACAGCCTGGAAAGAGACCCAGTACTTC. Translated: CASSQDIRVTAWKETQYF.

The chain recombines TRBV5-4 with TRBJ2-7; tentatively, D is TRBD1 or TRBD2 (7 bases each). The CDR3 totals 18 residues. V gave up 0 bases and J gave up 3 bases, with 22 bases separating them. CDR1 and CDR2 from the germline V gene are SGHNT and YYREEE (reference sequence). The CDR3 spells CASSLGLSRQGGDYEQYF. CDR3 DNA sequence: TGTGCCAGCAGCTTGGGTTTGAGCCGACAGGGAGGGGACTACGAGCAGTACTTC.

This clone was seen just once. The chain combines TRBV6-6 with TRBJ1-4; D unresolved. CDR3 length: 14 residues. Looked up from germline, CDR1 is MNHNY and CDR2 is SVGAGI (reference sequence). Deletions cut 2 bases from V and 8 bases from J, with 12 bases between. Here the CDR3 DNA reads TGTGCCAGCAGTTACGGGCGGCCGAGCGAAAAACTGTTTTTT. Its protein product is CASSYGRPSEKLFF.

This clone came up once. The CDR3 loop is CASSQDLGVTSPSTNYGYTF. CDR3 bases: TGTGCCAGCAGCCAAGATCTTGGTGTAACGAGCCCCTCGACTAACTATGGCTACACCTTC. This chain joins TRBV4-2 and TRBJ1-2; D is unresolved. The CDR3 runs to 20 residues. CDR1 is LGHNA and CDR2 is YNFKEQ in the germline V gene. Between the trimmed V and J ends, which lost 0 bases and 0 bases, there was a span of 23 bases.

This clone was seen a single time. The V call is TRBV5-5, the J call TRBJ1-2, with a tentative D call TRBD1 (6 bases). V was cut by 0 bases and J by 4 bases, with 16 bases left in between. This CDR3 has 16 amino acids. The germline V gene has CDR1 SGHKS and CDR2 YYEKEE (reference sequence). The CDR3 sequence is CASSLARGLVAYGYTF. In nucleotides, the CDR3 is TGTGCCAGCAGCTTGGCCAGGGGATTGGTGGCCTATGGCTACACCTTC.

This clone was counted at least ten times. V and J are TRBV6-2 or TRBV6-3 and TRBJ2-3; 12 positions match TRBD2. This CDR3 has 15 residues. V shed 4 bases and J 2 bases; nucleotides not matched to a gene: 1. Per the germline V gene, CDR1 is MNHEY and CDR2 is SVGEGT. The CDR3 loop reads CASSSSGGATDTQYF. The CDR3 DNA sequence: TGTGCCAGCAGTTCTAGCGGGGGGGCCACAGATACGCAGTATTTT.

The chain couples TRBV6-2 or TRBV6-3 to TRBJ2-3; 13 positions match TRBD2. With V trimmed by 6 bases and J by 8 bases, 8 bases remained unmatched. Germline loops: CDR1 MNHEY, CDR2 SVGEGT. CDR3 length: 15 residues. CDR3 bases: TGTGCCAGCAGCCTACTAGCGGGGGGGCCCAGTACGCAGTATTTT. Its translation is CASSLLAGGPSTQYF.

This clone has more than one count but fewer than ten. The chain is built from TRBV5-4 and TRBJ1-6, with no clear D. The CDR3 runs 16 residues. Deletions cut 0 bases from V and 1 base from J, with 8 bases between. Looked up from germline, CDR1 is SGHNT and CDR2 is YYREEE (reference sequence). The CDR3 reads CASSLEVGSYNSPLHF. The CDR3 DNA sequence: TGTGCCAGCAGCTTGGAAGTGGGATCCTATAATTCACCCCTCCACTTT.

The chain has TRBV11-2 and TRBJ1-3; 10 nucleotides align to TRBD1. The V gene end was trimmed by 5 bases and the J gene end by 8 bases; junction bases not matched to a gene: 9. Germline assignment: CDR1 SGHAT and CDR2 FQNNGV. CDR3 size: 15 residues. The CDR3: CASSRRQGARDTIYF. DNA for the CDR3: TGTGCCAGCAGCAGAAGACAGGGGGCTAGGGACACCATATATTTT.

The J gene is TRBJ2-3, the V gene TRBV5-1, with 8 bases fitting TRBD2. This CDR3 region has 14 residues. CDR1 SGHRS and CDR2 YFSETQ come from the germline V gene. V shed 10 bases, J shed 5 bases, and the junction held 12 bases outside the gene matches. This CDR3 is CAEPGAGVGDTQYF. The CDR3 DNA sequence: TGCGCCGAGCCTGGAGCGGGGGTGGGAGATACGCAGTATTTT.

This clone was seen a few times. This sequence joins TRBV7-3 and TRBJ2-7, with 11 nucleotides matching TRBD1. The trim removed 5 bases at V and 4 bases at J, leaving 4 bases unmatched. The germline V gene encodes CDR1 SGHTA and CDR2 FQGTGA. The length of the CDR3 is 14 residues. The CDR3 region is CASSRDRGEYEQYF. CDR3 bases: TGTGCCAGCAGCCGGGACAGGGGGGAGTACGAGCAGTACTTC.

The rearrangement joins TRBV5-1 to TRBJ2-1; D assignment may be TRBD1 or TRBD2 (7 bases each). CDR1 SGHRS and CDR2 YFSETQ come from the germline V gene. With 2 bases removed from V and 1 base from J, the gap between germline ends came to 16 bases. The CDR3 contains 17 residues. CDR3 region: CASSFTLRGGSYNEQFF. In DNA form, the CDR3 reads TGCGCCAGCAGCTTTACCCTCAGGGGGGGGTCCTACAATGAGCAGTTCTTC.

This chain uses TRBV6-2 or TRBV6-3 with TRBJ1-2; the match to TRBD1 covers 8 bases. V lost 4 bases, J lost 1 base, and 14 bases stayed unmatched. The CDR3 is 18 residues long. Germline CDR1 and CDR2: MNHEY and SVGEGT. The CDR3 here is CASSSLSFGTGVNYGYTF. The CDR3 DNA reads TGTGCCAGCAGTTCCCTATCCTTCGGGACAGGTGTTAACTATGGCTACACCTTC.

The rearrangement links TRBV24-1 to TRBJ2-7; tentative D call: TRBD1 (5 bases). There are 15 residues in the CDR3. The V gene's germline CDR1 is KGHDR and CDR2 SFDVKD. V dropped 5 bases and J dropped 2 bases, with 15 bases sitting between them. CDR3 in DNA: TGTGCCACCAGTGTGAGGCAGGGATCTACCTACGAGCAGTACTTC. This encodes CATSVRQGSTYEQYF.